This T cell receptor (beta chain) was retrieved from a study of CD8 T cells in ankylosing spondylitis. General study points: Clones linked to disease, bearing a CD8+ phenotype, were relatively rare in peripheral blood. Disease-linked clones reportedly showed significant enrichment in matched ankylosing spondylitis synovial fluid.

This clonotype was observed at least ten times. The antigen is not known. The V gene's germline CDR1 is SQVTM and CDR2 ANQGSEA. V was pared by 8 bases and J by 13 bases, with 11 bases between. The CDR3 is made up of 9 amino acids. For TCR beta, libraries came from quantitative 5'-RACE with molecular barcodes. One entry per CDR3 protein, called by TCRdb with MiXCR from the 5' RACE reads. The sample yields about 250,000 distinct CDR3 sequences, around 32% seen once. The chain couples TRBV29-1 to TRBJ1-4, with D unclear. The TCR sequence derives from a male donor with ankylosing spondylitis or in good health (not recorded which). What was sequenced was blood, either unsorted or a sorted T cell fraction (not recorded which). The chain's CDR3 is CSTTRRLFF. The CDR3 nucleotides are TGCAGCACGACAAGACGACTGTTTTTT.